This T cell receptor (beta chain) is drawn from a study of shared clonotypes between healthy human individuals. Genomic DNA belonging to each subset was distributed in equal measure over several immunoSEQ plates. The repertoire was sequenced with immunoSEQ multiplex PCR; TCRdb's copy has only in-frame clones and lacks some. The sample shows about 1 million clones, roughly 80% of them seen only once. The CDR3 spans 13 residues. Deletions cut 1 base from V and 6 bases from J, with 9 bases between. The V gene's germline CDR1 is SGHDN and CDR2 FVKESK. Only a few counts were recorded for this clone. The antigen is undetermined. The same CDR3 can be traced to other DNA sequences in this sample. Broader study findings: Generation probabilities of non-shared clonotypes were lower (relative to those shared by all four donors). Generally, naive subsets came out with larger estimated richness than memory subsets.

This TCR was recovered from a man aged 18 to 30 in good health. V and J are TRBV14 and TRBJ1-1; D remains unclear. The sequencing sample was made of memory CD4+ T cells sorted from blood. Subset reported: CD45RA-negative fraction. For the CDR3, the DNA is TGTGCCAGCAGCCAAGGAGGTGTGGCTGAAGCTTTCTTT. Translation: CASSQGGVAEAFF.